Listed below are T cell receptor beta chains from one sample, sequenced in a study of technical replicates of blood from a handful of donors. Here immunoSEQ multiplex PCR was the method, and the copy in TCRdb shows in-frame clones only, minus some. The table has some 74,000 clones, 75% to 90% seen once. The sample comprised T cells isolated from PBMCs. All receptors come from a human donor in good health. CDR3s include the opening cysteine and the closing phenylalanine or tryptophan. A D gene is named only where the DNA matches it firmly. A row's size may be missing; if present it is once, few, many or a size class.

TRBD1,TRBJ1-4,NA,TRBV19,TGTGCCAGTAGTCCCTGGGACAGGGGGTTTGAAAAACTGTTTTTT,CASSPWDRGFEKLFF
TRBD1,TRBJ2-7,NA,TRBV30,TGTGCCTCCACCCAGGACCACAGGGGCGACGAGCAGTACTTC,CASTQDHRGDEQYF
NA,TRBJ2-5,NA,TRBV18,TGTGCCAGCTCACCAGGAGGGTGGGAGACCCAGTACTTC,CASSPGGWETQYF
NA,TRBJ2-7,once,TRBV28,TGTGCCAGCAGTGATCCGGGACAACTCTACGAGCAGTACTTC,CASSDPGQLYEQYF
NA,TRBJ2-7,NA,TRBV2,TGTGCCAGCAGTGGACAGCGATCCTACGAGCAGTACTTC,CASSGQRSYEQYF
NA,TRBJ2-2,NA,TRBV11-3,TGTGCCAGCAGCTTAGCTAGCGCCGGGGAGCTGTTTTTT,CASSLASAGELFF
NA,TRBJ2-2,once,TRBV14,TGTGCCAGCAGCCCGGACACCGGGGAGCTGTTTTTT,CASSPDTGELFF
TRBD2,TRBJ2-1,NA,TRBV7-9,TGTGCCAGCAGCCGCCTAGGACTAGCGAGTTCCTACAATGAGCAGTTCTTC,CASSRLGLASSYNEQFF
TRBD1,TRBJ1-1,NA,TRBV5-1,TGCGCCAGCAGCCAGGACAGGGAAGGAGGCACTGAAGCTTTCTTT,CASSQDREGGTEAFF
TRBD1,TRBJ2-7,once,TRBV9,TGTGCCAGCAGCGCACAGCCGGGACAGGGGGTGTACGAGCAGTACTTC,CASSAQPGQGVYEQYF
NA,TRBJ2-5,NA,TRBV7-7,TGTGCTAGCAGCCCCGGACAACAAGAGACCCAGTACTTC,CASSPGQQETQYF
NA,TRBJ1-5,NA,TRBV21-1,TGTGCCAGCGCAGGGTGTTTTCAGCCCCAGCATTTT,CASAGCFQPQHF
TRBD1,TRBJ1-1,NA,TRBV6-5,TGTGCCAGCAGTCGGGACAGGGGATCCACTGAAGCTTTCTTT,CASSRDRGSTEAFF
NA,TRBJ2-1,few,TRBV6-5,TGTGCCAGCAGTTACTCGGTGGGAGAGGATTACAATGAGCAGTTCTTC,CASSYSVGEDYNEQFF
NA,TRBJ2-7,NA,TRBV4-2,TGTGCCAGCAGGGGGGCGGGAGTTGGCGGTGAGCAGTACTTC,CASRGAGVGGEQYF
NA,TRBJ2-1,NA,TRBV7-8,TGTGCCAGCAGCTTAGCCTTTAATGAGCAGTTCTTC,CASSLAFNEQFF
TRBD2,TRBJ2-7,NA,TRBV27,TGTGCCAGCAGGCTAGCGGGAGGAGCCAACGAGCAGTACTTC,CASRLAGGANEQYF
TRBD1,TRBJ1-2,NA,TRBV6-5,TGTGCCAGCAGTTACACTACGACAGGGGGCTACTATGGCTACACCTTC,CASSYTTTGGYYGYTF
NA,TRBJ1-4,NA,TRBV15,TGTGCCACCAGACGAAACCGGGGTTCTAATGAAAAACTGTTTTTT,CATRRNRGSNEKLFF
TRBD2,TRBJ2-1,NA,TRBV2,TGTGCCAGCAGGGGACTAGTAGCCTACAATGAGCAGTTCTTC,CASRGLVAYNEQFF
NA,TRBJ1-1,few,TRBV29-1,TGTCTCTCAGGGGCCATGAACACTGAAGCTTTCTTT,CLSGAMNTEAFF
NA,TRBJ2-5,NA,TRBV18,TGTGCCAGCTCACCGGGCCTTTCACAGACCCAGTACTTC,CASSPGLSQTQYF
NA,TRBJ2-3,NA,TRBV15,TGTGCCACCAGCAGTTCCCCTACGGACAGTCCCAGAGATACGCAGTATTTT,CATSSSPTDSPRDTQYF
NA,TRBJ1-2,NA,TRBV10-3,TGTGCCCTATTACCGAGGGAAAACGACATTTGGGAAGGCTACACCTTC,CALLPRENDIWEGYTF
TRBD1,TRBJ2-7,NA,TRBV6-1,TGTGCCAGCAGTGAAGTCCTGGGAGACAGGGTAAAGCAGTACTTC,CASSEVLGDRVKQYF
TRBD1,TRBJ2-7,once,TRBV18,TGTGCCAGCTCGGATTGGGACAGGGGGCCCGACGAGCAGTACTTC,CASSDWDRGPDEQYF
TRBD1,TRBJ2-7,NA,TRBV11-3,TGTGCCAGCAGCCAAGAAATGACAGGGGGTGCGTACGAGCAGTACTTC,CASSQEMTGGAYEQYF
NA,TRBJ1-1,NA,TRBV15,TGTGCCACCAGCCTCGGGGGTACTGAAGCTTTCTTT,CATSLGGTEAFF
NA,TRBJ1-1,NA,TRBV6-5,TGTGCCAGCAGTTCCCAGCCGCTCGGGAAGAACACTGAAGCTTTCTTT,CASSSQPLGKNTEAFF
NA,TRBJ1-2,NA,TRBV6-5,TGTGCCAGCAAGGAAACAGCTAACTATGGCTACACCTTC,CASKETANYGYTF
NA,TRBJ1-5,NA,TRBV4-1,TGCGCCAGCAGCCAAGATTTCAGGGGTCAGCCCCAGCATTTT,CASSQDFRGQPQHF